This TCR beta chain appears in the sequencing data of a study of post-analysis software for immune sequencing data. Study-wide results and limits: Roughly five TRBV segments appeared more often in patients than in controls, and TRBV5-6, TRBV5-1 and TRBV20-1 were among these.

This CDR3 has 12 amino acids. V shed 7 bases and J shed 0 bases, with 8 bases lying between them. Per germline, CDR1 SQVTM and CDR2 ANQGSEA. Notes on this clonotype: Its antigen remains unknown.

The TCR beta cDNA libraries carried unique molecular identifiers. TCRdb re-called the PCR reads with MiXCR, one entry per CDR3 protein. The sample lists hundreds of thousands of distinct CDR3 sequences, roughly 50% occurring once. Sequencing input: blood. The sequence came from a girl aged 10 to 17 with multiple sclerosis. This chain joins TRBV29-1 and TRBJ2-3, with D perhaps TRBD2 (5 bases). The CDR3, as DNA: TGCAGCGGAGCGGTTAGCACAGATACGCAGTATTTT. Encoded protein: CSGAVSTDTQYF.